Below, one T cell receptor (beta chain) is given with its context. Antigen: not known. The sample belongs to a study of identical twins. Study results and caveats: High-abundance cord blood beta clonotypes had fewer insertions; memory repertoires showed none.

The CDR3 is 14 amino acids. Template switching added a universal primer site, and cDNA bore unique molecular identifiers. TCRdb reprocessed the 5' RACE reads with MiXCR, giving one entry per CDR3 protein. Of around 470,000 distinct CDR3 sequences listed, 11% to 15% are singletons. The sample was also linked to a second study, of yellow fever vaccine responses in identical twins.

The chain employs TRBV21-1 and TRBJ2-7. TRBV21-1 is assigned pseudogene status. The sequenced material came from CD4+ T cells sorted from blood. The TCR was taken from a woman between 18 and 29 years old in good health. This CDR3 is CASSNFPRNYEQYF. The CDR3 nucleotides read TGTGCCAGCAGCAACTTTCCGCGGAACTACGAGCAGTACTTC.